One sample yielded the 27 T cell receptor beta chains listed below, sequenced in a study of T cell repertoires in cytomegalovirus infection. Which antigens these TCRs recognize remains unknown. TCRdb re-called the reads through MiXCR, storing one row per CDR3 protein. The data contain roughly 350,000 distinct CDR3 sequences, about 35% of them seen just once; the ten biggest clones take up around an eighth. Source: cultured PBMCs, taken from culture after CMV antigen stimulation. The receptors were gathered from a human donor in good health (CMV status not recorded). Some clones in this sample may be carry-over from other donors' samples.

This clonotype came up a few times. The chain joins TRBV6-2 or TRBV6-3 to TRBJ2-7, with 7 bases aligning to TRBD2. The CDR3 extends over 15 amino acids. The germline V gene encodes CDR1 MNHEY and CDR2 SVGEGT. V trimming: 10 bases; J trimming: 0 bases; junction bases outside the gene matches: 12. The CDR3 bases are TGTGCCACCACTAGGGCCAGCGGGATCTCCTACGAGCAGTACGTC. Encoded protein: CATTRASGISYEQYV.

This clonotype was observed at least ten times. The gene calls are TRBV7-2 and TRBJ2-1; perhaps TRBD2 as D (7 bases). The V gene's germline CDR1 is SGHTA and CDR2 FQGNSA. V lost 4 bases and J lost 1, with 20 bases in between. CDR3 size: 18 residues. Here the CDR3 reads CASSSGGGRGRSYNEQFF. The CDR3 coding sequence is TGTGCCAGCAGCTCTGGGGGCGGGAGAGGGAGATCCTACAATGAGCAGTTCTTC.

This clonotype was counted only a few times. The rearrangement joins TRBV4-2 to TRBJ2-1, with D possibly being TRBD2 (5 bases). This CDR3 has 15 amino acids. V dropped 3 bases and J dropped 4 bases, with 13 bases sitting between them. Germline assignment: CDR1 LGHNA and CDR2 YNFKEQ. The CDR3 DNA is TGTGCCAGCAGCCACGACGACGGACTGTACAATGAGCAGTTCTTC. It yields the protein CASSHDDGLYNEQFF.

The V gene is TRBV20-1, the J gene TRBJ2-5; no firm D call. CDR3 size: 11 residues. Per the germline V gene, CDR1 is DFQATT and CDR2 is SNEGSKA (reference sequence). V was clipped by 2 bases and J by 3 bases, with 4 bases between them. CDR3 residues: CSARREETQYF. The CDR3 DNA sequence: TGCAGTGCTAGAAGAGAAGAGACCCAGTACTTC.

The chain has TRBV4-1 and TRBJ2-7; D is possibly TRBD2 (6 bases). In germline, CDR1 is MGHRA, CDR2 YSYEKL. Trimming took off 4 bases at V and 1 base at J, with 14 bases between the two ends. CDR3 length: 15 amino acids. CDR3: CASSLAGTSSYEQYF. The CDR3 DNA sequence: TGCGCCAGCAGCCTCGCCGGGACTTCTTCCTACGAGCAGTACTTC.

This clonotype appeared a few times. The genes are TRBV11-2 and TRBJ1-2, with 7 bases fitting TRBD1. Germline trimming cut 5 bases from V and 7 bases from J; bases unmatched to any gene: 4. Germline lookup yields CDR1 SGHAT and CDR2 FQNNGV. The CDR3 has 12 residues. The CDR3 sequence: CASSRQGFGYTF. The CDR3 DNA is TGTGCCAGCAGCCGACAGGGTTTTGGCTACACCTTC.

This clonotype occurred many times. This CDR3 reads CSVQGGVYNEQFF. The CDR3 DNA reads TGCAGCGTTCAGGGGGGGGTTTACAATGAGCAGTTCTTC. The chain recombines TRBV29-1 with TRBJ2-1; D may correspond to TRBD1 or TRBD2 (7 bases each). The CDR3 contains 13 residues. CDR1 and CDR2 (germline): SQVTM, ANQGSEA. Trimming took 5 bases from V and 4 from J, leaving 12 bases between them.

The chain is built from TRBV11-3 and TRBJ1-5; D is possibly TRBD1 (5 bases). The CDR3 runs to 13 residues. Trimming pared 5 bases from V and 5 bases from J, leaving 10 bases between. CDR1 is SGHNT, CDR2 YENEEA, per germline. The CDR3 is CASSPWGDQPQHF. As DNA, the CDR3 is TGTGCCAGCAGCCCATGGGGGGATCAGCCCCAGCATTTT. Drawing the rest from reference TRBV11-3 and TRBJ1-5, the complete variable domain is EAGVVQSPRYKIIEKKQPVAFWCNPISGHNTLYWYLQNLGQGPELLIRYENEEAVDDSQLPKDRFSAERLKGVDSTLKIQPAELGDSAVYLCASSPWGDQPQHFGDGTRLSIL.

This clonotype has a single count. The chain carries TRBV20-1 and TRBJ2-7, with 7 positions matching TRBD1. The V and J ends lost 3 bases and 3 bases, in that order; junction bases with no gene match: 5. The CDR3 length is 13 residues. CDR1 DFQATT and CDR2 SNEGSKA come from the germline V gene (reference sequence). The CDR3 DNA sequence: TGCAGTGCTAGCGGGGACAGCCACTACGAGCAGTACTTC. Translated, it gives CSASGDSHYEQYF.

The rearrangement links TRBV19 to TRBJ1-1, with 7 positions matching TRBD1. The germline gives CDR1 LNHDA, CDR2 SQIVND (reference sequence). The CDR3 consists of 15 residues. The V and J ends lost 5 bases and 1 base, in that order; junction bases with no gene match: 7. CDR3 amino acids: CASSPLDRQNTEAFF. The DNA of the CDR3 is TGTGCCAGTAGTCCCCTGGACAGGCAGAACACTGAAGCTTTCTTT.

J is TRBJ2-1 and V is TRBV28; the match to TRBD2 covers 15 bases. This CDR3 has 16 amino acids. The V segment lost 4 bases and the J segment 5 bases; nucleotides outside the gene matches: 3. Germline V gives CDR1 MDHEN, CDR2 SYDVKM. The CDR3 protein is CASSSGLAGGNNEQFF. DNA for the CDR3: TGTGCCAGCAGTTCGGGACTAGCGGGAGGTAACAATGAGCAGTTCTTC.

This clonotype has a handful of counts. The chain recombines TRBV7-8 with TRBJ1-2; D might be TRBD1 (6 bases). The CDR3 length is 16 residues. V was cut by 0 bases and J by 0 bases, with 11 bases left in between. From germline, CDR1 is SGHVS and CDR2 FQNEAQ. CDR3 in DNA: TGTGCCAGCAGCTTAGCGGTAGGACAGACTAACTATGGCTACACCTTC. Translated: CASSLAVGQTNYGYTF.

The V gene is TRBV15, the J gene TRBJ2-1; 12 bases map to TRBD2. The ends lost 2 bases at V and 4 bases at J; junction bases unmatched: 9. This CDR3 is 18 amino acids long. Germline CDR1 LNHNV, CDR2 YYDKDF (reference sequence). The CDR3 sequence: CATSRPRTSGNFYNEQFF. The CDR3 DNA reads as TGTGCCACCAGCAGACCTAGGACTAGCGGGAACTTTTACAATGAGCAGTTCTTC. Full variable domain (rest looked up from reference TRBV15 and TRBJ2-1): DAMVIQNPRYQVTQFGKPVTLSCSQTLNHNVMYWYQQKSSQAPKLLFHYYDKDFNNEADTPDNFQSRRPNTSFCFLDIRSPGLGDTAMYLCATSRPRTSGNFYNEQFFGPGTRLTVL.

This clonotype has only a few counts. J is TRBJ2-4 and V is TRBV7-2, with 7 bases identical to TRBD2. Per the germline V gene, CDR1 is SGHTA and CDR2 is FQGNSA. V was pared by 4 bases and J by 1 base, with 4 bases of the junction left unmatched. The CDR3 sequence is 15 residues long. The CDR3: CASSSSGTAKNIQYF. In DNA form, the CDR3 reads TGTGCCAGCAGCTCGAGCGGGACGGCCAAAAACATTCAGTACTTC.

The chain uses TRBV19 and TRBJ1-5; the D is unclear. Germline V gene lookup returns CDR1 LNHDA and CDR2 SQIVND (reference sequence). V was trimmed by 4 bases and J by 9 bases, leaving 16 bases between them. The CDR3 contains 14 residues. This CDR3 reads CASSKTGSVVPQHF. The CDR3 nucleotides read TGTGCCAGTAGTAAGACGGGCAGCGTCGTGCCCCAGCATTTT.

This clonotype has only a few counts. This chain uses TRBV7-2 with TRBJ2-1; 9 bases are a match to TRBD1. The CDR3 runs 11 residues. CDR1 and CDR2 from the germline V gene are SGHTA and FQGNSA. After removal of 4 bases from V and 14 bases from J, the junction contained 3 bases not matched to a gene. The CDR3 loop reads CASSSGTGKFF. DNA of the CDR3: TGTGCCAGCAGCTCCGGGACAGGGAAGTTCTTC.

This chain uses TRBV6-1 with TRBJ2-7; D is possibly TRBD1 or TRBD2 (6 bases each). The CDR3 is made up of 18 amino acids. The V end lost 6 bases, the J end lost 0 bases, and 24 bases lay between the germline ends. The germline gives CDR1 MNHNS, CDR2 SASEGT. CDR3 in DNA: TGTGCCAGCAGGAAGGGGGGTGGCCAGCGGGTACACTCCTACGAGCAGTACGTC. This codes for CASRKGGGQRVHSYEQYV.

This chain uses TRBV12-3 or TRBV12-4 with TRBJ1-2; TRBD1 might be the D (5 bases). CDR3 length: 16 amino acids. The V gene lost 6 bases and the J gene lost 7 bases, with 24 bases spanning the gap. For the CDR3, the DNA is TGTGCCAGCAGAATATACCAGACAGCGGATAAGAGTGGCTACACCTTC. This codes for CASRIYQTADKSGYTF.

V gene TRBV27 combines with J gene TRBJ2-4; the D gene is possibly TRBD2 (6 bases). There are 16 residues in the CDR3. Germline values: CDR1 MNHEY, CDR2 SMNVEV (reference sequence). Between the trimmed V and J ends, which lost 5 bases and 10 bases, there was a span of 24 bases. Here the CDR3 reads CASSPGLATSRGIQYF. CDR3 bases: TGTGCCAGCAGTCCAGGGCTAGCGACCTCTCGGGGTATTCAGTACTTC.

This clonotype was counted a single time. V and J are TRBV18 and TRBJ2-2; the match to TRBD2 covers 7 bases. The trim removed 3 bases at V and 1 base at J, leaving 2 bases unmatched. There are 15 residues in the CDR3. The V gene's germline CDR1 is KGHSH and CDR2 LQKENI. The CDR3, as DNA: TGTGCCAGCTCACCGACTAGCTTGAACACCGGGGAGCTGTTTTTT. The encoded protein is CASSPTSLNTGELFF. Together with reference TRBV18 and TRBJ2-2, the CDR3 gives the full variable domain: NAGVMQNPRHLVRRRGQEARLRCSPMKGHSHVYWYRQLPEEGLKFMVYLQKENIIDESGMPKERFSAEFPKEGPSILRIQQVVRGDSAAYFCASSPTSLNTGELFFGEGSRLTVL.

The CDR3 sequence is CASSPGLAGSGDTQYF. Here the CDR3 DNA reads TGTGCCAGCAGCCCGGGACTAGCGGGATCTGGAGATACGCAGTATTTT. The gene calls are TRBV7-2 and TRBJ2-3; 13 positions agree with TRBD2. CDR3 length: 16 residues. Germline-derived CDR1 and CDR2 are SGHTA and FQGNSA. After removal of 5 bases from V and 5 bases from J, the junction contained 7 bases not matched to a gene.

With regard to this clonotype: Its ends do not fully match the called genes, so a read error is possible. The chain uses TRBV28 and TRBJ2-5, with 8 bases aligning to TRBD2. Germline CDR1 is MDHEN and CDR2 is SYDVKM. This CDR3 has 15 amino acids. CDR3 DNA: TGTGCCAGCAGTCAAGCGGGAGCGGGACAAGAGGCCCAGTACTTC. It encodes CASSQAGAGQEAQYF. The full variable domain, with the rest looked up from reference TRBV28 and TRBJ2-5, is DVKVTQSSRYLVKRTGEKVFLECVQDMDHENMFWYRQDPGLGLRLIYFSYDVKMKEKGDIPEGYSVSREKKERFSLILESASTNQTSMYLCASSQAGAGQEAQYFGPGTRLLVL.

The sample holds a few counts of this clonotype. The CDR3 bases are TGTGCCAGCAGCCCCAGGGTCGGTGAGACCCAGTACTTC. It yields the protein CASSPRVGETQYF. The rearrangement uses TRBV2 and TRBJ2-5; perhaps TRBD1 as D (5 bases). V lost 6 bases and J lost 5, with 13 bases in between. Germline V CDR1 and CDR2: SNHLY, FYNNEI. CDR3 length equals 13 residues.

The table lists this clonotype with many counts. This chain connects TRBV12-3 or TRBV12-4 to TRBJ1-5; a possible D gene is TRBD1 (5 bases). This CDR3 spans 15 amino acids. Trimming cost V 6 bases and J 0 bases, with 12 bases left between them. The CDR3 reads CASRRQGNSNQPQHF. CDR3 DNA: TGTGCCAGCAGGCGTCAGGGCAATAGCAATCAGCCCCAGCATTTT.

This rearrangement joins TRBV12-3 or TRBV12-4 to TRBJ1-4, with D tentatively TRBD1 (5 bases). Trimming removed 3 bases at V and 3 bases at J, with 11 bases between. The CDR3 consists of 15 residues. As DNA, the CDR3 is TGTGCCAGCAGTTTTAGAGGGGCTGCTAATGAAAAACTGTTTTTT. This gives the protein CASSFRGAANEKLFF.

The chain's CDR3 is CASSLRTGVGETQYF. The CDR3 DNA is TGTGCCAGCAGCTTGAGGACAGGGGTGGGAGAGACCCAGTACTTC. This chain links TRBV5-4 with TRBJ2-5; 9 nucleotides agree with TRBD1. Losses at the gene ends were 1 base for V and 4 bases for J; bases not matched to a gene: 5. In germline, CDR1 is SGHNT, CDR2 YYREEE (reference sequence). The CDR3 contains 15 residues.

The genes are TRBV7-2 and TRBJ2-7, with a possible D match to TRBD2 (6 bases). This CDR3 spans 13 amino acids. Germline V gene data show CDR1 as SGHTA and CDR2 as FQGNSA. Trimming took 0 bases from V and 5 from J, leaving 8 bases between them. DNA of the CDR3: TGTGCCAGCAGCTTAGCGGGGGGAAACGAGCAGTACGTC. Translation: CASSLAGGNEQYV.